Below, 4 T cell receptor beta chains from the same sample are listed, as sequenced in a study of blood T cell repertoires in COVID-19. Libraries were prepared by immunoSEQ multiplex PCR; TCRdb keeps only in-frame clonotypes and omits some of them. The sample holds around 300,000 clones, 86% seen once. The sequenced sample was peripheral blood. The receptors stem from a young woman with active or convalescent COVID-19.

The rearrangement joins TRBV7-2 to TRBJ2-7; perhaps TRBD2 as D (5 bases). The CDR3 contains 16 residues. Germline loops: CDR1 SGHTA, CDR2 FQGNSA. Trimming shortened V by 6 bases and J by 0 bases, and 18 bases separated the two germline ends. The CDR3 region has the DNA TGTGCCAGCAGTAATATGCGGGTCCCGAGCTCCTACGAGCAGTACTTC. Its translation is CASSNMRVPSSYEQYF.

Written as DNA, the CDR3 is TGTGCCAGCAGATTCAACAGTAACAAAAGGACCGGGGAGCTGTTTTTT. It translates to CASRFNSNKRTGELFF. The chain links TRBV7-2 to TRBJ2-2, with unresolved D. The CDR3 length is 16 residues. V dropped 6 bases and J dropped 5 bases, with 19 bases sitting between them. Germline V gene data show CDR1 as SGHTA and CDR2 as FQGNSA.

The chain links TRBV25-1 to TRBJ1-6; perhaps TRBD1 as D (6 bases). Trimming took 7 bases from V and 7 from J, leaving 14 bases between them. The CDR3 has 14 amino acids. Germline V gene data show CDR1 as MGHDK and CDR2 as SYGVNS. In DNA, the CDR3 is TGTGCCAGCAACCAGGGGACGGAGAATTCACCCCTCCACTTT. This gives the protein CASNQGTENSPLHF.

The CDR3 loop reads CAWGYRDQPQHF. In DNA form, the CDR3 reads TGTGCCTGGGGGTATCGGGATCAGCCCCAGCATTTT. The chain couples TRBV30 to TRBJ1-5, with unresolved D. The V gene lost 5 bases and the J gene lost 5 bases, with 10 bases spanning the gap. The CDR3 runs 12 residues. Germline V gene sequence: CDR1 GTSNPN, CDR2 SVGIG (reference sequence).